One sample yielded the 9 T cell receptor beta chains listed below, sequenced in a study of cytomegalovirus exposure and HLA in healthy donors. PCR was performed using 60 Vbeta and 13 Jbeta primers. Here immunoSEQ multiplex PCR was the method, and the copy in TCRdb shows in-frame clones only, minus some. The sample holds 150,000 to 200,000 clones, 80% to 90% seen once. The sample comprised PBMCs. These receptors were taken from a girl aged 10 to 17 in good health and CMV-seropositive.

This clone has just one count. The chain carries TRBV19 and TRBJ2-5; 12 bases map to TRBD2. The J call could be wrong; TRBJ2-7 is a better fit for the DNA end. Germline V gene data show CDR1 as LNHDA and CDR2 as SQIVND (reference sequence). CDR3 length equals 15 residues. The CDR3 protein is CASSSLAGGIYEQYF. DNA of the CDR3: TGTGCCAGTAGTTCCCTAGCGGGGGGGATCTACGAGCAGTACTTC.

The CDR3 DNA reads TGTGCCAGCAGCCGGGACAGGGAGAAACCTGGCTACACCTTC. As protein: CASSRDREKPGYTF. The chain recombines TRBV7-8 with TRBJ1-2, with 9 bases that match TRBD1. The trim removed 5 bases at V and 7 bases at J, leaving 8 bases unmatched. Germline-derived CDR1 and CDR2 are SGHVS and FQNEAQ. CDR3 length: 14 amino acids. The whole variable domain, remainder taken from reference TRBV7-8 and TRBJ1-2, is GAGVSQSPRYKVAKRGQDVALRCDPISGHVSLFWYQQALGQGPEFLTYFQNEAQLDKSGLPSDRFFAERPEGSVSTLKIQRTQQEDSAVYLCASSRDREKPGYTFGSGTRLTVV.

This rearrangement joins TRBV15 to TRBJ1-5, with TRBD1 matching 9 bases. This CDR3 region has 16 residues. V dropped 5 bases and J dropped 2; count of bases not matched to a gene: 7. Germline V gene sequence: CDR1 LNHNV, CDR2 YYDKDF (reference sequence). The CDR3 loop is CATSGSTGGGNQPQHF. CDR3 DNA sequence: TGTGCCACCAGCGGGTCAACAGGGGGCGGCAATCAGCCCCAGCATTTT.

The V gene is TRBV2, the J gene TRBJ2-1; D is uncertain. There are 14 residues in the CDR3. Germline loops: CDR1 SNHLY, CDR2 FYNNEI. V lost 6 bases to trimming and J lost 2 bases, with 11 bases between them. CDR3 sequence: CASRAQAAYNEQFF. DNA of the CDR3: TGTGCCAGCAGGGCTCAGGCAGCCTACAATGAGCAGTTCTTC.

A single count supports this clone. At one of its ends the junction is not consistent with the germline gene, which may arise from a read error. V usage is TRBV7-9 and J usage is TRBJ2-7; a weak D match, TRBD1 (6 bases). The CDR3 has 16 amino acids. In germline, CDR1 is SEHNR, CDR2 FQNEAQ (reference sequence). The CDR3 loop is CSSSLRDRSRVYEQYF. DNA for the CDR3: TGTTCCAGCAGCTTACGTGACAGGTCCCGTGTCTACGAGCAGTACTTC.

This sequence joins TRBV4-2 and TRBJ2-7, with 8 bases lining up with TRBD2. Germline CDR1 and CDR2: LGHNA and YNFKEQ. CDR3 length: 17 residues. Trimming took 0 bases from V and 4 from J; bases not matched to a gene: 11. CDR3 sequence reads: CASSQDKGGTRPYEQYF. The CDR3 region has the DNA TGTGCCAGCAGCCAAGATAAGGGCGGGACTAGACCTTACGAGCAGTACTTC.

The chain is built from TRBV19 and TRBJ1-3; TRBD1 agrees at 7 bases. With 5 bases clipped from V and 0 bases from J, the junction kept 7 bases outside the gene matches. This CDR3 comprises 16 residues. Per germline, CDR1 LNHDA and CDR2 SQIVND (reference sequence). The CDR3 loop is CASSFSGQSSGNTIYF. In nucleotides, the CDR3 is TGTGCCAGTAGTTTCTCGGGACAGAGCTCTGGAAACACCATATATTTT.

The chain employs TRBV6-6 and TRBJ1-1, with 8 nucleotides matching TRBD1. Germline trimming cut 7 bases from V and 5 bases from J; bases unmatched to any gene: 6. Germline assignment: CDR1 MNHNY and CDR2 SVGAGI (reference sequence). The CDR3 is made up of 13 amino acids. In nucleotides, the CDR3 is TGTGCCAGCAAGAGACAGGGGCAAACTGAAGCTTTCTTT. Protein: CASKRQGQTEAFF.

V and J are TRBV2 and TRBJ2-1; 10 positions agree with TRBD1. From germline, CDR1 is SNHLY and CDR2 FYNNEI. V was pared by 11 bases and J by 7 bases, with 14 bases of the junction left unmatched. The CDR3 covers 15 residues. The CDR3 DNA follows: TGTGCCGGAACTAGGGGGACAGGGGCTCGTAATGAGCAGTTCTTC. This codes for CAGTRGTGARNEQFF.